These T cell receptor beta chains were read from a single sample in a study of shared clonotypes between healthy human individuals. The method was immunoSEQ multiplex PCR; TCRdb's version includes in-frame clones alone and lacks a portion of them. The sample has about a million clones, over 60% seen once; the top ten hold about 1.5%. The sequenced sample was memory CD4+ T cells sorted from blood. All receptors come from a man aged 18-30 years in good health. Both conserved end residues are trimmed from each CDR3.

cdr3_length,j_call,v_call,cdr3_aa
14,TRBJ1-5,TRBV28,ASSSRAPWGNQPQH
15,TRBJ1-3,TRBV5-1,ASSLVGGHDTGNTIY
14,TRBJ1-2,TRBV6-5,ASSYSQAAEIHGYT
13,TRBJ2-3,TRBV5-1,ASSLDLPSTDTQY
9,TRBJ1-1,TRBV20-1,SAIHAGEAF
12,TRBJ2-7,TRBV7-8,ASSWGTVSYEQY
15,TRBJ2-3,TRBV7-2,ASSLVAGGPRTDTQY
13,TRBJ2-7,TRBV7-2,ASSLPGVASNEQY
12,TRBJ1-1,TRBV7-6,ASSSGQGWTEAF
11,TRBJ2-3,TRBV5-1,ASSLRVPDTQY
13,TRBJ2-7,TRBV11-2,ASSLGGRLLYEQY
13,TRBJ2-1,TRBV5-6,ASSRRGQRFNEQF
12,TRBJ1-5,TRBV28,ASSFTGLNQPQH
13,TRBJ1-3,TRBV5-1,ASSLASISGNTIY
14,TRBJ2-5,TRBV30,AFSLGLAGTQETQY